This paragraph reports one T cell receptor (beta chain). In the original analysis: From reference gene primer amplification, estimates of nucleated cell counts were derived. Generated by immunoSEQ multiplex PCR, the TCRdb table keeps only in-frame clones and is missing some. The V and J calls and the clone size are those of that table, but D and trimming were determined from the DNA. The sample has over 150,000 clones, 80% to 90% seen once. The CDR3 runs 11 residues. Germline V gene data show CDR1 as WSHSY and CDR2 as SAAADI. The V and J ends lost 9 bases and 5 bases respectively, with 10 bases between them. This entry comes from a study of blood T cell repertoires in COVID-19.

The clonotype comes from a woman in her fifties or sixties who had recovered from COVID-19. The V and J genes are TRBV10-2 and TRBJ2-5; the D is unclear. The material sequenced was peripheral blood. The CDR3 bases are TGCGCCAGTACTAACGTGGAGACCCAGTACTTC. Translating gives CASTNVETQYF.